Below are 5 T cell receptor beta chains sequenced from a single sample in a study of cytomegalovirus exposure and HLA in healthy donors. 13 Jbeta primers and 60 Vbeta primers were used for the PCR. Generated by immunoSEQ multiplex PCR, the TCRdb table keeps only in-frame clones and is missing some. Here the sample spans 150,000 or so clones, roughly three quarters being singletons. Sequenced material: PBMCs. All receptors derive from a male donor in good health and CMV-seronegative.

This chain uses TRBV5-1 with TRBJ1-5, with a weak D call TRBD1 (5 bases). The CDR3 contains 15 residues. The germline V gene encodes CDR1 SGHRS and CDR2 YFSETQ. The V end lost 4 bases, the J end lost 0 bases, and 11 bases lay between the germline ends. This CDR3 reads CASSIQGNSNQPQHF. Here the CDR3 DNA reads TGCGCCAGCAGCATCCAGGGTAATAGCAATCAGCCCCAGCATTTT.

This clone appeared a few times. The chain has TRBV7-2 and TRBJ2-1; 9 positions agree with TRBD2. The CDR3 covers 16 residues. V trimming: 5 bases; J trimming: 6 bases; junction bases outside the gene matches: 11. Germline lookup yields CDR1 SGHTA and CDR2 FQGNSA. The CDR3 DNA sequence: TGTGCCAGCAGCCACTGGGGGCGGGGGGGTGTCAATGAGCAGTTCTTC. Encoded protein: CASSHWGRGGVNEQFF.

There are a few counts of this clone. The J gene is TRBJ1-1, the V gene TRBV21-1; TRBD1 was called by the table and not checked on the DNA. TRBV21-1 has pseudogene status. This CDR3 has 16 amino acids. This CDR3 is CASSNYHSDRRIEAFF. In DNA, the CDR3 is TGTGCCAGCAGCAATTATCACTCGGACAGGAGAATCGAAGCTTTCTTT.

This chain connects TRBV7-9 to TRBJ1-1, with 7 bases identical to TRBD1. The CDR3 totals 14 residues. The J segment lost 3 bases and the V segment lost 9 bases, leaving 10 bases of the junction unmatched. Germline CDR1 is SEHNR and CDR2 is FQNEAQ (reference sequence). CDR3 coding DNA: TGTGCCAGTGCCACAGGGGCGCGGCACACTGAAGCTTTCTTT. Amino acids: CASATGARHTEAFF.

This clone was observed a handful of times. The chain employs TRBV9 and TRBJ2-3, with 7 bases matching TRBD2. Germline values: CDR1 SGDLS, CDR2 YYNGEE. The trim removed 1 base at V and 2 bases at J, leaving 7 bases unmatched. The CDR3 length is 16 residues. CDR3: CASSVRPSGHTDTQYF. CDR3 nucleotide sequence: TGTGCCAGCAGCGTACGGCCTAGCGGACACACAGATACGCAGTATTTT. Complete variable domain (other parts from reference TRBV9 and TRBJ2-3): DSGVTQTPKHLITATGQRVTLRCSPRSGDLSVYWYQQSLDQGLQFLIQYYNGEERAKGNILERFSAQQFPDLHSELNLSSLELGDSALYFCASSVRPSGHTDTQYFGPGTRLTVL.